These T cell receptor beta chains were read from a single sample in a study of blood T cell repertoires in COVID-19. Profiling relied on immunoSEQ multiplex PCR, and the TCRdb table lists in-frame clones only, not all of them. Among tens of thousands of clones listed, roughly 84% were seen once. The sample consisted of peripheral blood. These receptors came from a man in his 70s with acute or convalescent COVID-19. CDR3s include the opening cysteine and the closing phenylalanine or tryptophan. The D gene is left open where the match is weak. Not every row has a clone size; where given, it reads once, few, many or a size class.

V	length	size	J	D	CDR3	DNA
TRBV5-8	16	-	TRBJ1-4	TRBD1	CASSGTGRLTNEKLFF	TGTGCCAGCAGCGGGACAGGGAGACTAACTAATGAAAAACTGTTTTTT
TRBV7-2	14	-	TRBJ2-1	TRBD1	CASSPGTGGLEQFF	TGTGCCAGCAGCCCGGGGACAGGGGGACTTGAGCAGTTCTTC
TRBV24-1	16	-	TRBJ2-1	-	CATSDPTMSSYNEQFF	TGTGCCACCAGTGATCCTACTATGAGCTCCTACAATGAGCAGTTCTTC
TRBV28	13	-	TRBJ1-5	-	CASSGGKDQPQHF	TGTGCCAGCAGTGGAGGGAAGGATCAGCCCCAGCATTTT
TRBV7-9	16	-	TRBJ2-7	TRBD1	CASSLASTGRPGEQYF	TGTGCCAGCAGCTTAGCGTCGACAGGGCGCCCGGGCGAGCAGTACTTC
TRBV19	14	-	TRBJ1-4	-	CASSIDSGVRKLFF	TGTGCCAGTAGTATAGATTCGGGGGTGAGGAAACTGTTTTTT
TRBV6-5	15	-	TRBJ1-4	TRBD1	CASSRGQVSNEKLFF	TGTGCCAGCAGTCGAGGACAGGTGTCTAATGAAAAACTGTTTTTT
TRBV5-5	17	few	TRBJ2-7	-	CASSLKGEQGTSYEQYF	TGTGCCAGCAGCTTGAAGGGTGAACAGGGGACTTCCTACGAGCAGTACTTC
TRBV27	17	-	TRBJ2-7	-	CASSLSYRVQSSYEQYF	TGTGCCAGCAGTCTATCTTACAGGGTTCAAAGCTCCTACGAGCAGTACTTC
TRBV28	16	-	TRBJ1-5	-	CASSPYRAASNQPQHF	TGTGCCAGCAGTCCCTACAGGGCGGCCAGCAATCAGCCCCAGCATTTT
TRBV19	15	-	TRBJ1-1	-	CASSPGWGLNTEAFF	TGTGCCAGTAGTCCAGGGTGGGGGCTGAACACTGAAGCTTTCTTT
TRBV2	15	-	TRBJ2-1	TRBD2	CATKSPASGYNEQFF	TGTGCCACTAAAAGCCCGGCTAGCGGTTACAATGAGCAGTTCTTC
TRBV11-3	16	once	TRBJ2-5	-	CASSLGRGTFQETQYF	TGTGCCAGCAGCTTAGGGAGAGGGACTTTCCAAGAGACCCAGTACTTC
TRBV18	15	-	TRBJ2-5	-	CASSPPTSNRETQYF	TGTGCCAGCTCACCACCAACTAGTAACCGAGAGACCCAGTACTTC
TRBV18	14	-	TRBJ2-7	-	CASSPNTGSYEQYF	TGTGCCAGCTCACCAAATACAGGATCCTACGAGCAGTACTTC
TRBV5-1	16	once	TRBJ1-3	-	CASSLEGWTSGNTIYF	TGCGCCAGCAGCTTGGAGGGGTGGACCTCTGGAAACACCATATATTTT
TRBV6-5	14	-	TRBJ1-5	-	CAIDNRDSRQPQHF	TGTGCCATCGATAACAGGGATTCTCGTCAGCCCCAGCATTTT
TRBV7-8	15	-	TRBJ1-2	TRBD1	CASSLRDRGFYGYTF	TGTGCCAGCAGCTTAAGGGACAGGGGATTCTATGGCTACACCTTC
TRBV28	14	-	TRBJ1-1	-	CASSRGPRNTEAFF	TGTGCCAGCAGTCGCGGGCCGCGGAACACTGAAGCTTTCTTT
TRBV6-4	14	-	TRBJ2-7	TRBD1	CASRPGQGFYEQYF	TGTGCCAGCAGGCCGGGACAGGGGTTTTACGAGCAGTACTTC
TRBV27	15	-	TRBJ2-1	TRBD2	CASSSLGGRNNEQFF	TGTGCCAGCAGTTCCCTGGGGGGGAGGAACAATGAGCAGTTCTTC
TRBV30	14	-	TRBJ2-1	-	CAWSESTQVAEQFF	TGTGCCTGGAGTGAAAGCACCCAGGTGGCCGAGCAGTTCTTC
TRBV7-8	18	many	TRBJ1-3	TRBD1	CASSLVIGWDRAGNTIYF	TGTGCCAGCAGCTTAGTAATCGGCTGGGACAGGGCTGGAAACACCATATATTTT
TRBV5-6	14	few	TRBJ1-2	-	CASSPTSPSYGYTF	TGTGCCAGCAGCCCAACCTCCCCTAGCTATGGCTACACCTTC
TRBV11-3	14	-	TRBJ2-3	-	CASSLGGRTDTQYF	TGTGCCAGCAGCTTAGGGGGCCGCACAGATACGCAGTATTTT
TRBV21-1	15	-	TRBJ1-2	-	CASSKARRPLYGYTF	TGTGCCAGCAGCAAAGCTAGGAGACCCCTCTATGGCTACACCTTC
TRBV18	15	-	TRBJ2-7	TRBD2	CASSPFRTSVYEQYF	TGTGCCAGCTCACCTTTCAGGACTAGCGTGTACGAGCAGTACTTC
TRBV7-9	16	-	TRBJ2-7	TRBD1	CASSSGARDRASEQYF	TGTGCCAGCAGCTCAGGGGCTCGGGACAGGGCAAGCGAGCAGTACTTC
TRBV25-1	16	-	TRBJ2-5	TRBD2	CASSPRTSGGQETQYF	TGTGCCAGCAGTCCCCGGACTAGCGGGGGGCAAGAGACCCAGTACTTC
TRBV7-2	19	-	TRBJ2-1	TRBD1	CASSSPGQGARTRNNEQFF	TGTGCCAGCAGCTCTCCGGGACAGGGGGCGCGTACACGAAACAATGAGCAGTTCTTC
TRBV14	16	-	TRBJ1-6	TRBD1	CASSQGQNFYNSPLHF	TGTGCCAGCAGCCAGGGACAGAACTTTTATAATTCACCCCTCCACTTT
TRBV9	15	-	TRBJ2-4	TRBD1	CASSPRQGAENIQYF	TGTGCCAGCAGCCCCCGACAGGGGGCGGAAAACATTCAGTACTTC
TRBV11-2	15	few	TRBJ1-2	-	CASSSRLGGDYGYTF	TGTGCCAGCAGCTCTCGGTTAGGGGGAGACTATGGCTACACCTTC